The rows below give T cell receptor beta chains drawn from one sample of a study of OX40 agonist ivuxolimab in advanced cancers. The protocol was immunoSEQ multiplex PCR, while the TCRdb copy is restricted to in-frame clones and leaves out a portion. The sample includes about 70,000 clones, approximately 78% seen only once; the top ten take approximately 1%. The sequencing used CD4+ or CD8+ T cells sorted from blood, collected in a trial of the OX40 agonist ivuxolimab. These receptors all stem from an adult with an advanced solid tumor such as melanoma, head and neck, liver or kidney cancer. Both conserved end residues are part of each CDR3. The order of the fields is D gene, V gene, J gene, clone size, CDR3 protein, CDR3 DNA. The D gene is left open where the match is weak. Some rows mark clone size as missing; the rest say once, few, many or name a class of expanded clone.

D: TRBD1; V: TRBV18; J: TRBJ2-7; size: .; CDR3: CASSARQGGTYEQYF; DNA: TGTGCCAGCTCAGCGAGACAGGGGGGAACCTACGAGCAGTACTTC
D: TRBD1; V: TRBV5-1; J: TRBJ2-1; size: .; CDR3: CASSLDPGTGGQQFF; DNA: TGCGCCAGCAGCTTGGACCCCGGGACAGGGGGCCAGCAGTTCTTC
D: .; V: TRBV9; J: TRBJ2-5; size: .; CDR3: CASTNPGAGGETQYF; DNA: TGTGCCAGCACCAACCCTGGGGCAGGTGGCGAGACCCAGTACTTC
D: .; V: TRBV29-1; J: TRBJ2-3; size: .; CDR3: CSARTDSTDTQYF; DNA: TGCAGCGCCCGGACAGATTCCACAGATACGCAGTATTTT
D: TRBD2; V: TRBV29-1; J: TRBJ2-7; size: .; CDR3: CSVVGAGSGQYF; DNA: TGCAGCGTTGTCGGAGCGGGGTCAGGGCAGTACTTC
D: .; V: TRBV7-2; J: TRBJ2-1; size: few; CDR3: CASSPRLRYNEQFF; DNA: TGTGCCAGCTCCCCTAGATTGCGATACAATGAGCAGTTCTTC
D: .; V: TRBV6-5; J: TRBJ1-2; size: few; CDR3: CASSWGGASGYGYTF; DNA: TGTGCCAGCAGTTGGGGGGGGGCTTCCGGCTATGGCTACACCTTC
D: TRBD1; V: TRBV2; J: TRBJ1-4; size: .; CDR3: CASSEGRGGATNEKLFF; DNA: TGTGCCAGCAGTGAAGGCAGGGGGGGCGCAACTAATGAAAAACTGTTTTTT
D: TRBD1; V: TRBV7-9; J: TRBJ1-4; size: .; CDR3: CASSFDGTGRLRKLFF; DNA: TGTGCCAGCAGCTTTGATGGGACAGGAAGACTGAGAAAACTGTTTTTT
D: .; V: TRBV28; J: TRBJ1-2; size: .; CDR3: CASSTGTPIFTF; DNA: TGTGCCAGCAGTACCGGGACACCAATATTCACCTTC
D: .; V: TRBV18; J: TRBJ1-4; size: .; CDR3: CASRPAVPNEKLFF; DNA: TGTGCCAGCCGCCCGGCAGTACCTAATGAAAAACTGTTTTTT
D: TRBD1; V: TRBV27; J: TRBJ2-1; size: .; CDR3: CASSSGRGRYNEQFF; DNA: TGTGCCAGCAGTTCGGGAAGGGGGCGTTACAATGAGCAGTTCTTC
D: .; V: TRBV30; J: TRBJ1-3; size: .; CDR3: CAWNKVRLSGNTIYF; DNA: TGTGCCTGGAATAAGGTCCGCCTCTCTGGAAACACCATATATTTT
D: TRBD1; V: TRBV5-1; J: TRBJ1-6; size: few; CDR3: CASSPGQGNSPLHF; DNA: TGCGCCAGCAGCCCCGGACAGGGCAACTCACCCCTCCACTTT
D: TRBD1; V: TRBV7-2; J: TRBJ1-1; size: once; CDR3: CASSLVRGRVTEAFF; DNA: TGTGCCAGCAGCTTAGTGAGGGGGCGCGTTACTGAAGCTTTCTTT
D: TRBD1; V: TRBV29-1; J: TRBJ1-5; size: .; CDR3: CSVGQGASQPQHF; DNA: TGCAGCGTGGGACAGGGGGCGAGTCAGCCCCAGCATTTT
D: .; V: TRBV15; J: TRBJ1-1; size: once; CDR3: CATSRAGRGNTEAFF; DNA: TGTGCCACCAGCAGAGCCGGACGGGGGAACACTGAAGCTTTCTTT
D: .; V: TRBV25-1; J: TRBJ2-5; size: .; CDR3: CASSVGSGTPETQYF; DNA: TGTGCCAGCAGTGTGGGGTCCGGGACGCCCGAGACCCAGTACTTC
D: TRBD1; V: TRBV5-1; J: TRBJ1-1; size: .; CDR3: CASSLRQGTEAFF; DNA: TGCGCCAGCAGCCTCAGACAGGGAACTGAAGCTTTCTTT
D: .; V: TRBV14; J: TRBJ1-1; size: .; CDR3: CASSQWRGLNTEAFF; DNA: TGTGCCAGCAGCCAATGGAGAGGACTGAACACTGAAGCTTTCTTT
D: .; V: TRBV14; J: TRBJ2-1; size: few; CDR3: CASSQTGVGAQQFF; DNA: TGTGCCAGCAGCCAGACGGGAGTAGGGGCTCAGCAGTTCTTC
D: .; V: TRBV7-8; J: TRBJ1-2; size: once; CDR3: CASSLVRGANYGHTF; DNA: TGTGCCAGCAGTCTGGTCAGGGGAGCTAACTATGGCCACACCTTC
D: .; V: TRBV6-5; J: TRBJ1-6; size: .; CDR3: CASSTVLNSPLHF; DNA: TGTGCCAGCAGTACGGTCCTTAATTCACCCCTCCACTTT
D: TRBD1; V: TRBV6-5; J: TRBJ2-5; size: .; CDR3: CASSRDRVQETQYF; DNA: TGTGCCAGCAGCCGAGACAGGGTCCAAGAGACCCAGTACTTC
D: TRBD1; V: TRBV19; J: TRBJ1-1; size: .; CDR3: CASIGDRGRTEAFF; DNA: TGTGCCAGTATTGGGGACAGGGGGCGAACTGAAGCTTTCTTT
D: .; V: TRBV30; J: TRBJ2-7; size: .; CDR3: CASNRGGYEQYF; DNA: TGTGCCTCCAACAGGGGGGGCTACGAGCAGTACTTC
D: .; V: TRBV6-5; J: TRBJ2-7; size: .; CDR3: CAATGAGEQYF; DNA: TGTGCCGCGACAGGCGCTGGCGAGCAGTACTTC
D: TRBD1; V: TRBV11-2; J: TRBJ2-5; size: .; CDR3: CASSLEGQGSGETQYF; DNA: TGTGCCAGCAGCTTAGAGGGACAGGGAAGTGGTGAGACCCAGTACTTC
D: TRBD1; V: TRBV6-1; J: TRBJ2-5; size: .; CDR3: CASSADRGRRSQETQYF; DNA: TGTGCCAGCAGTGCGGACAGGGGGCGTAGGAGTCAAGAGACCCAGTACTTC
D: TRBD1; V: TRBV5-1; J: TRBJ2-7; size: .; CDR3: CASSLVPAGGSSGYEQYF; DNA: TGCGCCAGCAGCTTGGTCCCAGCAGGGGGCTCTAGTGGATACGAGCAGTACTTC
D: .; V: TRBV15; J: TRBJ2-1; size: .; CDR3: CATSEYNEQFF; DNA: TGTGCCACCAGTGAATACAATGAGCAGTTCTTC
D: TRBD1; V: TRBV25-1; J: TRBJ1-3; size: .; CDR3: CASSPTGQGNTIYF; DNA: TGTGCCAGCAGTCCGACGGGACAGGGAAACACCATATATTTT
D: TRBD1; V: TRBV5-1; J: TRBJ1-4; size: .; CDR3: CASSLVGTDNEKLFF; DNA: TGCGCCAGCAGCTTGGTAGGGACAGACAATGAAAAACTGTTTTTT
D: TRBD1; V: TRBV29-1; J: TRBJ2-5; size: .; CDR3: CSSRDRGSIGETQYF; DNA: TGCAGCAGCCGGGACAGGGGGAGTATTGGGGAGACCCAGTACTTC
D: .; V: TRBV6-1; J: TRBJ1-5; size: few; CDR3: CASTGRPNQPQHF; DNA: TGTGCCAGCACCGGACGGCCTAATCAGCCCCAGCATTTT
D: .; V: TRBV19; J: TRBJ1-2; size: .; CDR3: CATKARTADYGYTF; DNA: TGTGCCACCAAGGCCCGGACAGCCGACTATGGCTACACCTTC
D: .; V: TRBV19; J: TRBJ1-5; size: .; CDR3: CASSIDRSQPQHF; DNA: TGTGCCAGTAGTATAGATCGAAGTCAGCCCCAGCATTTT
D: .; V: TRBV7-8; J: TRBJ1-5; size: .; CDR3: CASSLRGGQPQHF; DNA: TGTGCCAGCAGCTTACGAGGGGGTCAGCCCCAGCATTTT
D: .; V: TRBV9; J: TRBJ1-3; size: few; CDR3: CASSVEVFGDSGNTIYF; DNA: TGTGCCAGCAGCGTAGAAGTGTTCGGGGACTCTGGAAACACCATATATTTT
D: .; V: TRBV2; J: TRBJ2-1; size: .; CDR3: CASSEGSSSYNEQFF; DNA: TGTGCCAGCAGTGAAGGCAGCTCTTCCTACAATGAGCAGTTCTTC
D: TRBD2; V: TRBV6-1; J: TRBJ2-7; size: .; CDR3: CVSSENSGGARRDYEQYF; DNA: TGTGTCAGCAGTGAAAATAGCGGGGGGGCTCGTCGTGACTACGAGCAGTACTTC
D: .; V: TRBV6-4; J: TRBJ2-7; size: .; CDR3: CASSDPLAGRFVEQYF; DNA: TGTGCCAGCAGTGACCCCCTGGCAGGTAGGTTCGTCGAGCAGTACTTC
D: TRBD1; V: TRBV14; J: TRBJ1-4; size: .; CDR3: CASSLGQVTIATNEKLFF; DNA: TGTGCCAGCAGCCTGGGACAGGTCACCATCGCAACTAATGAAAAACTGTTTTTT
D: .; V: TRBV5-1; J: TRBJ1-1; size: once; CDR3: CASSLGGGTEAFF; DNA: TGCGCCAGCAGCCTGGGAGGGGGCACTGAAGCTTTCTTT
D: TRBD2; V: TRBV19; J: TRBJ2-3; size: .; CDR3: CASSSGTSGVDTQYF; DNA: TGTGCCAGTAGTTCAGGGACTAGCGGGGTCGATACGCAGTATTTT
D: .; V: TRBV14; J: TRBJ2-3; size: .; CDR3: CASSQLQTSTDTQYF; DNA: TGTGCCAGCAGCCAGCTCCAAACTAGCACAGATACGCAGTATTTT
D: .; V: TRBV5-1; J: TRBJ2-7; size: .; CDR3: CASRSQADLSYEQYF; DNA: TGCGCCAGCAGGAGTCAGGCAGACCTCTCCTACGAGCAGTACTTC
D: .; V: TRBV7-9; J: TRBJ1-1; size: once; CDR3: CASSSKGEGQAEAFF; DNA: TGTGCCAGCAGCTCCAAGGGTGAGGGGCAGGCTGAAGCTTTCTTT
D: .; V: TRBV7-9; J: TRBJ1-2; size: once; CDR3: CASSLRTNNGYTF; DNA: TGTGCCAGCAGCTTGCGAACAAATAATGGCTACACCTTC
D: .; V: TRBV6-1; J: TRBJ2-5; size: .; CDR3: CASSVVGGTQETQYF; DNA: TGTGCCAGCAGTGTAGTGGGGGGTACCCAAGAGACCCAGTACTTC
D: TRBD2; V: TRBV2; J: TRBJ2-3; size: .; CDR3: CASSVSGGSDTQYF; DNA: TGTGCCAGCAGTGTTAGCGGGGGGTCAGATACGCAGTATTTT
D: TRBD1; V: TRBV5-3; J: TRBJ2-1; size: .; CDR3: CARSLNPLGGTGGSNEQFF; DNA: TGTGCCAGAAGCCTAAACCCCTTGGGGGGGACAGGGGGCTCGAATGAGCAGTTCTTC
D: .; V: TRBV30; J: TRBJ1-4; size: .; CDR3: CAWKAAGPNEKLFF; DNA: TGTGCCTGGAAAGCGGCAGGTCCTAATGAAAAACTGTTTTTT